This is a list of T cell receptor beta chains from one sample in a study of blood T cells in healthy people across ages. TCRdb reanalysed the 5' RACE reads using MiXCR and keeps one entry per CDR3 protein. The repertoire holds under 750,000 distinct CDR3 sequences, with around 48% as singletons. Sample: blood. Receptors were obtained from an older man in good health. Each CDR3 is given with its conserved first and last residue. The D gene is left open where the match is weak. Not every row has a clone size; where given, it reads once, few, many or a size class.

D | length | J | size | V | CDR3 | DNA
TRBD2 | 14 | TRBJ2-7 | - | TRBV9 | CASSVDWGGYEQYF | TGTGCCAGCAGCGTAGATTGGGGGGGCTACGAGCAGTACTTC
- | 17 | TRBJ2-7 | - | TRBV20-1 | CSARDGKIAVSSYEQYF | TGCAGTGCTAGAGATGGGAAGATAGCGGTAAGCTCCTACGAGCAGTACTTC
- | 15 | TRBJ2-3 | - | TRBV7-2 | CASSLIALSTDTQYF | TGTGCCAGCAGCTTAATAGCACTAAGCACAGATACGCAGTATTTT
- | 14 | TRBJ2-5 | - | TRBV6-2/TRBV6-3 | CASRAVGLLGEQYF | TGTGCCAGCAGGGCCGTTGGATTGCTCGGGGAGCAGTACTTC
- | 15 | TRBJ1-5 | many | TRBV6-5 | CASSYSYSARQPQHF | TGTGCCAGCAGTTACTCATACTCCGCCAGGCAGCCCCAGCATTTT
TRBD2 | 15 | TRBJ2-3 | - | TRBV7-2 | CASSLVASGGDTQYF | TGTGCCAGCAGCTTAGTCGCTAGCGGGGGAGATACGCAGTATTTT
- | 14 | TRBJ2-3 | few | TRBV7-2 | CASSPNARPDTQYF | TGTGCCAGCAGCCCGAACGCTAGACCAGATACGCAGTATTTT
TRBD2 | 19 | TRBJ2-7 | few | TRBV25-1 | CASSEVLRTSGDWGYEQYF | TGTGCCAGCAGTGAGGTGTTGAGGACTAGCGGGGACTGGGGCTACGAGCAGTACTTC
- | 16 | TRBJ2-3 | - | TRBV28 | CASTTPLPLRADTQYF | TGTGCCAGCACTACGCCCTTACCCCTCAGGGCAGATACGCAGTATTTT
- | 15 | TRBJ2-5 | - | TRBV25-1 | CASSISWGGQETQYF | TGTGCCAGCAGTATATCCTGGGGAGGTCAAGAGACCCAGTACTTC
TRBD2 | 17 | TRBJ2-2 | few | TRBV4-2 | CASSQTSGRFDTGELFF | TGTGCCAGCAGCCAGACTAGCGGGAGGTTCGACACCGGGGAGCTGTTTTTT
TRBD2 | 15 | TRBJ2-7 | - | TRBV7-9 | CASSAIRREISEQYF | TGTGCCAGCAGCGCAATACGGCGGGAGATCTCCGAGCAGTACTTC
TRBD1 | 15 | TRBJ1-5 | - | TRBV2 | CASYAGTGVHQPQHF | TGTGCCAGCTATGCCGGGACAGGGGTTCATCAGCCCCAGCATTTT
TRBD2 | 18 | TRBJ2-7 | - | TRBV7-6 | CASSNFPSGRFLDNEQYF | TGTGCCAGCAGCAATTTCCCTAGCGGGAGGTTCCTCGACAATGAGCAGTACTTC
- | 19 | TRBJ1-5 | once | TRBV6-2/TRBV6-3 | CASSYSMTPGVWSNQPQHF | TGTGCCAGCAGTTACTCGATGACTCCAGGGGTCTGGAGCAATCAGCCCCAGCATTTT
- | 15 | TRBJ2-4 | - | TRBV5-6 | CASSLTGIAKSIQYF | TGTGCCAGCAGCTTGACAGGTATAGCCAAAAGCATTCAGTACTTC
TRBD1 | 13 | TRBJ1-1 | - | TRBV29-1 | CSVSQGAGTEAFF | TGCAGCGTTAGTCAGGGGGCAGGTACTGAAGCTTTCTTT
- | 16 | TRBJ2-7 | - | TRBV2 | CASSARGASSYNEQYF | TGTGCCAGCAGTGCGCGGGGCGCCTCCTCCTACAATGAGCAGTACTTC
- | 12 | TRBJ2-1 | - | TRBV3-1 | CASSQDGNEQFF | TGTGCCAGCAGCCAAGATGGCAATGAGCAGTTCTTC
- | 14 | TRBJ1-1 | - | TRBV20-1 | CSVDPTPTHTEAFF | TGCAGTGTCGATCCGACACCTACCCACACTGAAGCTTTCTTT
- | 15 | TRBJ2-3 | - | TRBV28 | CASSSPRLGGDTQYF | TGTGCCAGCAGTTCCCCGCGGTTAGGCGGTGATACGCAGTATTTT
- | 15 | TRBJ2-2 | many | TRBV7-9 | CASSPTGPNTGELFF | TGTGCCAGCAGCCCAACGGGACCCAACACCGGGGAGCTGTTTTTT
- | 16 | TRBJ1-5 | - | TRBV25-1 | CASSESAGVGNQPQHF | TGTGCCAGCAGTGAATCGGCAGGGGTGGGCAATCAGCCCCAGCATTTT
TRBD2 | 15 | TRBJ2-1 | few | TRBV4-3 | CASSSTSGPGGEQFF | TGCGCCAGCAGCTCGACTAGCGGACCCGGGGGTGAGCAGTTCTTC
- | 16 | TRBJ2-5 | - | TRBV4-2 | CASSQARGQSQETQYF | TGTGCCAGCAGCCAAGCGAGGGGACAATCGCAAGAGACCCAGTACTTC
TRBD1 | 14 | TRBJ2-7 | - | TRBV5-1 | CASSRRDRGYEQYF | TGCGCCAGCAGCCGGAGGGACAGGGGATACGAGCAGTACTTC
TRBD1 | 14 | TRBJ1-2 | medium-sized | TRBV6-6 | CASSYRGLGYGYTF | TGTGCCAGCAGCTACAGGGGGCTCGGCTATGGCTACACCTTC
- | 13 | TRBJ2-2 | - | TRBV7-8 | CASSPRIAGELFF | TGTGCCAGCAGCCCGCGCATCGCCGGGGAGCTGTTTTTT
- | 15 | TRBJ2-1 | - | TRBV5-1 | CAGSLTGSSYNEQFF | TGCGCCGGCAGCTTGACAGGTTCGAGCTACAATGAGCAGTTCTTC
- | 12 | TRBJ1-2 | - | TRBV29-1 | CSVLTGSYGYTF | TGCAGCGTTTTAACAGGGAGCTATGGCTACACCTTC
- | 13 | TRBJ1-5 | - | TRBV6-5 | CASRWTAGQPQHF | TGTGCCAGCAGATGGACGGCGGGGCAGCCCCAGCATTTT
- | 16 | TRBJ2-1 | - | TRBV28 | CASSSTRHDYYNEQFF | TGTGCCAGCAGTTCCACTAGGCACGACTACTACAATGAGCAGTTCTTC
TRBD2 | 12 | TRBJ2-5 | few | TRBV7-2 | CASSLVGLAAYF | TGTGCCAGCAGCTTAGTAGGACTAGCGGCGTACTTC
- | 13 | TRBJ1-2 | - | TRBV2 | CASSENILYGYTF | TGTGCCAGCAGTGAAAACATTCTCTATGGCTACACCTTC
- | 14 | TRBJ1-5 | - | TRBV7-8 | CASSFPHSNQPQHF | TGTGCCAGCAGCTTTCCCCATAGCAATCAGCCCCAGCATTTT
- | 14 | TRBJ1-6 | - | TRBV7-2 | CASSLAGQYSPLHF | TGTGCCAGCAGCTTAGCTGGACAGTATTCACCCCTCCACTTT
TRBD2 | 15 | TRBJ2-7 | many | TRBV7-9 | CASSGASGVSYEQYF | TGTGCCAGCAGCGGCGCTAGCGGAGTCTCCTACGAGCAGTACTTC
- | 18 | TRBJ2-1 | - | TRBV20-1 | CSASSPRQGLGGYDEQFF | TGCAGTGCTTCGTCCCCCAGACAGGGATTGGGAGGGTACGATGAGCAGTTCTTC
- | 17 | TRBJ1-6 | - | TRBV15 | CATSRAPGGTINSPLHF | TGTGCCACCAGCAGAGCCCCGGGGGGGACAATCAATTCACCCCTCCACTTT
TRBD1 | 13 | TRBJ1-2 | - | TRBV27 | CASSSFTGGSYTF | TGTGCCAGCAGTTCCTTTACAGGGGGCAGCTACACCTTC